The next 10 T cell receptor beta chains were all read from a single sample in a study of CD8+CD57+ T cells in acquired aplastic anemia. According to the study, genomic DNA was the template for TCR beta VDJ and CDR3 profiling. TCRdb redid the calling of the reads with MiXCR, one entry per CDR3 protein. Of some 190,000 distinct CDR3 sequences in the sample, roughly half were seen once. Sequenced material: sorted CD4+, CD8+, or CD8+CD57+ T cells (not recorded which) from PBMCs. These receptors came from a human donor in good health.

The chain combines TRBV7-2 with TRBJ2-1; no firm D call. Germline-derived CDR1 and CDR2 are SGHTA and FQGNSA. Trimming left V 5 bases short and J 7 bases short, with 9 bases between. CDR3 length equals 12 residues. CDR3 sequence (DNA): TGTGCCAGCAGCCCCAGTCGGAATGAGCAGTTCTTC. As protein: CASSPSRNEQFF.

The chain has TRBV3-1 and TRBJ2-2; 11 bases fit TRBD2. Trimming cost V 0 bases and J 6 bases; bases outside gene matches: 3. The V gene's germline CDR1 is LGHDT and CDR2 YNNKEL (reference sequence). The CDR3 covers 16 residues. CDR3 nucleotide sequence: TGTGCCAGCAGCCAAGAAGGTAGCGGGAGGGCCGGGGAGCTGTTTTTT. As protein: CASSQEGSGRAGELFF. Full variable domain (outside the CDR3, taken from reference TRBV3-1 and TRBJ2-2): DTAVSQTPKYLVTQMGNDKSIKCEQNLGHDTMYWYKQDSKKFLKIMFSYNNKELIINETVPNRFSPKSPDKAHLNLHINSLELGDSAVYFCASSQEGSGRAGELFFGEGSRLTVL.

V and J are TRBV18 and TRBJ2-1, with a tentative D call TRBD2 (5 bases). Germline CDR1 KGHSH, CDR2 LQKENI. The CDR3 consists of 14 residues. V shed 6 bases and J shed 6 bases, with 15 bases lying between them. The CDR3 loop reads CASSGVRAANEQFF. For the CDR3, the DNA is TGTGCCAGCTCCGGGGTGCGAGCGGCCAATGAGCAGTTCTTC.

This chain links TRBV2 with TRBJ1-1; D uncertain. Deletions cut 0 bases from V and 4 bases from J, with 12 bases between. Looked up from germline, CDR1 is SNHLY and CDR2 is FYNNEI. The CDR3 runs 15 residues. The CDR3 loop reads CASSEALALGTEAFF. CDR3 nucleotides: TGTGCCAGCAGTGAAGCGCTTGCGCTAGGCACTGAAGCTTTCTTT.

This clonotype has ten or more counts. V usage is TRBV19 and J usage is TRBJ1-2; the D gene is possibly TRBD1 (5 bases). V lost 9 bases and J lost 2, with 7 bases in between. In germline, CDR1 is LNHDA, CDR2 SQIVND (reference sequence). The CDR3 spans 11 residues. The CDR3 loop reads CASRDNYGYTF. CDR3 sequence (DNA): TGTGCCAGCCGGGACAACTATGGCTACACCTTC.

This clonotype came up many times. The CDR3 bases are TGCAGTGCTAGCGAAACTTATAATTCACCCCTCCACTTT. This sequence encodes CSASETYNSPLHF. This chain links TRBV20-1 with TRBJ1-6; D remains ambiguous. The length of the CDR3 is 13 residues. The V end lost 3 bases, the J end lost 4 bases, and 7 bases lay between the germline ends. Germline V gene sequence: CDR1 DFQATT, CDR2 SNEGSKA (reference sequence).

This rearrangement joins TRBV13 to TRBJ2-3; TRBD2 matches 8 bases. The germline V gene encodes CDR1 PRHDT and CDR2 FYEKMQ (reference sequence). Trimming cost V 1 base and J 5 bases; bases outside gene matches: 5. The CDR3 spans 15 residues. CDR3 bases: TGTGCCAGCAGCTTAGCGGGGGGGCCATTAGATACGCAGTATTTT. Its protein product is CASSLAGGPLDTQYF.

The table lists this clonotype with a few counts. It may be a read error: a sequence one base away is much more abundant. The rearrangement links TRBV20-1 to TRBJ1-1; no reliable D call. The CDR3 totals 11 residues. CDR1 and CDR2 from the germline V gene are DFQATT and SNEGSKA (reference sequence). The chain's CDR3 is CGARVRSEAFF. The CDR3 region has the DNA TGCGGTGCTAGAGTCAGGTCTGAAGCTTTCTTT.

V is TRBV6-5 and J is TRBJ1-1, with 7 bases that match TRBD1. Trimming at V came to 4 bases and at J to 4 bases, leaving 6 bases not matched to a gene. The CDR3 is 14 amino acids. Germline CDR1 reads MNHEY; CDR2 reads SVGAGI. The CDR3 DNA follows: TGTGCCAGCAGTTTGAAAGGGGGCGTCACTGAAGCTTTCTTT. This gives the protein CASSLKGGVTEAFF.

This clonotype was detected ten times or more. V and J are TRBV7-8 and TRBJ1-3; D is unresolved. This CDR3 is 15 amino acids long. Germline CDR1 SGHVS, CDR2 FQNEAQ. V was cut by 0 bases and J by 0 bases, with 6 bases left in between. CDR3 bases: TGTGCCAGCAGCTTAGCGGGGAGCTCTGGAAACACCATATATTTT. Translation gives CASSLAGSSGNTIYF.